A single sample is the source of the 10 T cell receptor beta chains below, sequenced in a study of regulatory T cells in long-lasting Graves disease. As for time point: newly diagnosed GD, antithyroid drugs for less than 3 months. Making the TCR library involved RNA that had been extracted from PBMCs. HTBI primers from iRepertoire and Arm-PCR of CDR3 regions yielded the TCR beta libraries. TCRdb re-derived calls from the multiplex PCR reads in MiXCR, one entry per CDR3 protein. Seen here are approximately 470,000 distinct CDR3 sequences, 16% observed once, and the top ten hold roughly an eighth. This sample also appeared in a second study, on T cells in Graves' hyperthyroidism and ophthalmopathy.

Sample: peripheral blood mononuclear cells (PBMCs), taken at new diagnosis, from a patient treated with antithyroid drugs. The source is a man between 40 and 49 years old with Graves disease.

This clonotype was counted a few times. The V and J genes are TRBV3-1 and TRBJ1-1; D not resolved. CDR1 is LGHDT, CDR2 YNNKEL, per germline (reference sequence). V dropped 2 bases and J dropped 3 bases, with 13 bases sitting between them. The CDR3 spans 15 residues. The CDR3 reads CASSQPLEGHTEAFF. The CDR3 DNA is TGTGCCAGCAGCCAACCCCTCGAAGGTCACACTGAAGCTTTCTTT.

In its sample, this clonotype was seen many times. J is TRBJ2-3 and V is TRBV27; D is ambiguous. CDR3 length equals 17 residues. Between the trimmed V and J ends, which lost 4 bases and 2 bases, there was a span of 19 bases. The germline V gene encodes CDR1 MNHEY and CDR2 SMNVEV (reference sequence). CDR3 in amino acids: CASSYLPLHSNTDTQYF. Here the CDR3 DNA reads TGTGCCAGCAGTTATCTACCACTTCACTCAAACACAGATACGCAGTATTTT.

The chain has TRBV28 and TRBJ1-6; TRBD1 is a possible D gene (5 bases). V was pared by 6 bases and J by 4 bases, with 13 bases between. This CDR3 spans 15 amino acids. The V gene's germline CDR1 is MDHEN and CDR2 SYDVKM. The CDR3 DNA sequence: TGTGCCAGCAGCTTACCGGGACCTTATAATTCACCCCTCCACTTT. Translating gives CASSLPGPYNSPLHF.

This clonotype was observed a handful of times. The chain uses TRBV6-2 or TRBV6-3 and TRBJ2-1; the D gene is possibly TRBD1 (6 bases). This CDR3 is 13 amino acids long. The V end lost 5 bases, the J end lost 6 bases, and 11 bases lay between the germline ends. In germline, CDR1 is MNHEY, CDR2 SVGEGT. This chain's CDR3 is CASSGTGINEQFF. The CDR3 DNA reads TGTGCCAGCAGTGGAACAGGGATCAATGAGCAGTTCTTC.

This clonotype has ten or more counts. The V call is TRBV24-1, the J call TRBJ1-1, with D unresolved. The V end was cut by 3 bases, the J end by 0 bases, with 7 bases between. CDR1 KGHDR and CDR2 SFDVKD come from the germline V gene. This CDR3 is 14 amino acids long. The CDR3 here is CATSDNGLNTEAFF. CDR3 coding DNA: TGTGCCACCAGTGATAACGGGTTGAACACTGAAGCTTTCTTT.

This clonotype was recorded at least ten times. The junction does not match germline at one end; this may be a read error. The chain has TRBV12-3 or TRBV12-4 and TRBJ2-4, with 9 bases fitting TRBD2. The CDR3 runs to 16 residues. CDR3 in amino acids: CASSLASGKAKNIQYF. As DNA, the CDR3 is TGTGCCAGCAGTCTAGCTAGCGGGAAGGCCAAAAACATTCAGTACTTC.

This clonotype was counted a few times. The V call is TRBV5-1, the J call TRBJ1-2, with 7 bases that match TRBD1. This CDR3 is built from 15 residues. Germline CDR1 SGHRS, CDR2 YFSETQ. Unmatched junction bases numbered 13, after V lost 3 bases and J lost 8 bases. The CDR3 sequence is CASSSPSGTVKGYTF. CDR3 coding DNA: TGCGCCAGCAGCTCACCGAGCGGGACAGTTAAGGGCTACACCTTC.

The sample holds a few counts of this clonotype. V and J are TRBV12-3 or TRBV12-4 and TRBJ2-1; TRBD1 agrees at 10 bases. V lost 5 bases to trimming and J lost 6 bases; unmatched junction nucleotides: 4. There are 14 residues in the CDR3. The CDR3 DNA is TGTGCCAGCAGTCCGGGACAGGGGTTCAATGAGCAGTTCTTC. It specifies CASSPGQGFNEQFF.

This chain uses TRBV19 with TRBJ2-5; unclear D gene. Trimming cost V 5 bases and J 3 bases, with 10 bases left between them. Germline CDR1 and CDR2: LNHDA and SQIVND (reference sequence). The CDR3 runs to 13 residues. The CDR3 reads CASSGQTKETQYF. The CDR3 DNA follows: TGTGCCAGTAGTGGGCAGACCAAAGAGACCCAGTACTTC. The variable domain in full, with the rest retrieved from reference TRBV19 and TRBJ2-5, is DGGITQSPKYLFRKEGQNVTLSCEQNLNHDAMYWYRQDPGQGLRLIYYSQIVNDFQKGDIAEGYSVSREKKESFPLTVTSAQKNPTAFYLCASSGQTKETQYFGPGTRLLVL.

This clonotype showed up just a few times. CDR3 DNA: TGTGCCAGCAGTCGCAGCCCCGGGACAGGGCATCAGCCCCAGCATTTT. This sequence encodes CASSRSPGTGHQPQHF. This chain uses TRBV6-1 with TRBJ1-5, with 9 bases that match TRBD1. Germline CDR1 is MNHNS and CDR2 is SASEGT. Trimming removed 5 bases from V and 5 bases from J; junction bases left unmatched: 10. The CDR3 covers 16 residues.